A selection of T cell receptor beta chains follows, all from one sample in a study of CD4 and CD8 cells across lung adenocarcinoma regions. TCRdb passed the PCR reads through MiXCR, listing each CDR3 protein once. Here the sample spans under 20,000 distinct CDR3 sequences, roughly half being singletons. The sample was CD8+ T cells from the center of a lung tumor. Every receptor here comes from a female donor with lung adenocarcinoma. The CD4 and CD8 labels of this study may be unreliable. CDR3s include the opening cysteine and the closing phenylalanine or tryptophan. The D gene is left open where the match is weak. Expanded clones are given a class, and other clones once, few, many or no size at all.

TRBV3-1,TRBD2,few,TRBJ2-4,TGTGCCAGCAGCCAAGATGGTATCGGACTAGCGGGAAACATTCAGTACTTC,CASSQDGIGLAGNIQYF
TRBV6-1,-,few,TRBJ2-6,TGTGCCAGCAGCTCCAGCGGCTCTGGGGCCAACGTCCTGACTTTC,CASSSSGSGANVLTF
TRBV7-2,-,-,TRBJ1-2,TGTGCCAGCAGCACCCGACGGAGCTATGGCTACACCTTC,CASSTRRSYGYTF
TRBV10-3,TRBD2,-,TRBJ2-1,TGTGCCATCAAAGCGGGGCTATACAATGAGCAGTTCTTC,CAIKAGLYNEQFF
TRBV6-5,TRBD2,-,TRBJ2-5,TGTGCCAGCAGTTCTCGCGTAGCGGGGGACCAAGATACCCAGTATTTC,CASSSRVAGDQDTQYF
TRBV7-2,-,-,TRBJ2-3,TGTGCCAGCAGCTTAGCGACGGGGGTTACAGATACGCAGTATTTT,CASSLATGVTDTQYF
TRBV6-1,TRBD1,many,TRBJ1-6,TGTGCCAGCAGCGCCCCGGCAGGGGGTTATAATTCACCCCTCCACTTT,CASSAPAGGYNSPLHF
TRBV10-3,TRBD1,-,TRBJ2-7,TGCGCCATCAGGGGGCGGGGCGCCAAAGATACGCAGTACTTC,CAIRGRGAKDTQYF
TRBV12-3/TRBV12-4,-,-,TRBJ2-5,TGTGCCAGCAGCAAGGACAGAGTCCAAGAGACCCAGTACTTC,CASSKDRVQETQYF
TRBV10-1,-,-,TRBJ2-5,TGCGCCAGCAGAGGGACGACGGAGACCCAGTACTTC,CASRGTTETQYF
TRBV6-1,TRBD1,-,TRBJ2-5,TGTGCCAGCAGTGAAACCAGGACAGGCCAAGAGACCCAGTACTTC,CASSETRTGQETQYF
TRBV6-1,TRBD1,many,TRBJ1-2,TGTGCCAGCAGGTCACAGGGGATCGACTATGGCTACACCTTC,CASRSQGIDYGYTF
TRBV6-1,TRBD2,few,TRBJ2-7,TGTGCCAGCCTGGGACTATCCTACTCCTACGAGCAGTACTTC,CASLGLSYSYEQYF
TRBV27,-,few,TRBJ2-7,TGTGCCAGCACCTCTTGGCGGGAAACTAGCACAGAGACGCAGTACTTC,CASTSWRETSTETQYF
TRBV6-1,-,once,TRBJ2-7,TGTGCCAGCAGTACCCCGTTCTACGAGCAGTACTTC,CASSTPFYEQYF
TRBV27,-,-,TRBJ1-1,TGTGCCAGCAGCAAAGAGGATGGAGGGAGCGGCACTGAAGCTTTCTTT,CASSKEDGGSGTEAFF
TRBV12-3/TRBV12-4,-,few,TRBJ2-1,TGTGCCAGCAGTCCTATGGACGGCCAAGAGACCCAGTTCTTC,CASSPMDGQETQFF
TRBV6-6,TRBD1,large,TRBJ2-3,TGTGCCAGCAGCAGAACAGGGGGCCTCTCAGATACGCAGTATTTT,CASSRTGGLSDTQYF
TRBV6-1,-,-,TRBJ2-1,TGTGCCAGCAGTGAATCTAGGTCCGGGCAGTTCTTC,CASSESRSGQFF
TRBV6-5,TRBD2,-,TRBJ2-1,TGTGCCAGCAGTTACTCGATAGGACTAGCGGGAGGTGAGCAGTTCTTC,CASSYSIGLAGGEQFF
TRBV6-1,-,once,TRBJ2-3,TGTGCCACCGACACGGGGCTGTTAGCCACAGATATGCAGTACTTT,CATDTGLLATDMQYF
TRBV25-1,-,-,TRBJ2-3,TGTGCCAGCCGTGAATCGGGTTCTTGTGCCAAAAACACGCAGTATTTT,CASRESGSCAKNTQYF
TRBV14,TRBD2,few,TRBJ2-3,TGTGCCAGCAGCCTAAAAACTAGCGTGAACACAGATACGCAGTATTTT,CASSLKTSVNTDTQYF
TRBV6-2/TRBV6-3,-,-,TRBJ2-3,TGTGCCAGCTGTGTCTTTGGAGACACAGATACGCAGTATTTT,CASCVFGDTDTQYF
TRBV6-1,-,-,TRBJ2-2,TGTGCCAGCAGTGACCCCTCTCGGGGGTGGACCGGGGCGCAGTTTTTT,CASSDPSRGWTGAQFF
TRBV6-1,-,-,TRBJ2-2,TGTGCCAGCCGTCTCCAGGGTCCGAGCACCGGGACGCTGTATTTT,CASRLQGPSTGTLYF
TRBV6-1,TRBD2,-,TRBJ2-7,TGTGCCAGCAGTGAAGCGGGGGGGGGAACCGTTGCCGAGCAGTACTTC,CASSEAGGGTVAEQYF
TRBV12-3/TRBV12-4,-,many,TRBJ2-5,TGTGCCAGCAGTCCAGGACTAGGGGGGGGGACCCAGTACTTC,CASSPGLGGGTQYF
TRBV11-3,-,-,TRBJ1-2,TGTGCCAGCAGCTTAGACAACTCTAACTATGGCTACACCTTC,CASSLDNSNYGYTF
TRBV6-1,-,-,TRBJ2-3,TGTGCCAGCAGTGGGAACTTGGGGGATACGCAGTATTTT,CASSGNLGDTQYF
TRBV12-3/TRBV12-4,-,once,TRBJ2-7,TGTGCCAGCAGTTTAGGGCGGCGGCAGTACTTC,CASSLGRRQYF
TRBV6-1,-,-,TRBJ2-3,TGTGCCAGCAAGGAGGGCAATGCAGATACGCAGTATTTT,CASKEGNADTQYF
TRBV27,TRBD2,once,TRBJ2-3,TGTGCCAGCGGTGCTAGCGGAACTAGCACAGATACGCAGTATTTT,CASGASGTSTDTQYF
TRBV6-2/TRBV6-3,TRBD2,-,TRBJ2-5,TGTGCCAGCAGTGGGGCGACTAGCGGGAGTCTGCGGCAGTACTTC,CASSGATSGSLRQYF
TRBV6-6,-,medium-sized,TRBJ1-1,TGTGCCAGCGGGTGGATAAACACTGAAGCTTTCTTT,CASGWINTEAFF
TRBV4-3,-,-,TRBJ2-3,TGCGCCAGCAGCCAAGGGGGGGCAGGGAGCACAGATACGCAGTATTTT,CASSQGGAGSTDTQYF
TRBV6-1,-,few,TRBJ1-3,TGTGCCAGCAAACTTAAGGGGTCGGGCTCTGGAAACACCATATATTTT,CASKLKGSGSGNTIYF
TRBV6-5,TRBD2,-,TRBJ2-7,TGTGCCAGCAGTTACCGTAGCGGGGTGGGGTCGGGCGAGCAGTACTTC,CASSYRSGVGSGEQYF
TRBV6-6,TRBD2,many,TRBJ2-1,TGTGCCAGCACGATGCTAGCGGGAAGCTACAATGAGCAGTTCTTC,CASTMLAGSYNEQFF
TRBV12-3/TRBV12-4,-,many,TRBJ2-5,TGTGCCAGCAGTTCTGGTGGAGAGCAGTACTTC,CASSSGGEQYF
TRBV6-1,-,-,TRBJ2-1,TGTGCCAGCACTACGATCCGCTACAATGAGCAGTTCTTC,CASTTIRYNEQFF
TRBV10-1,-,-,TRBJ2-5,TGCGCCAGCAGTGACTCCCGGGAGCAAGAGACCCAGTACTTC,CASSDSREQETQYF
TRBV6-1,-,-,TRBJ2-2,TGTGCCAGCAGGCCTAAGGAGGGGGTGTATTCCGGTGCGCTGTTTTTT,CASRPKEGVYSGALFF
TRBV6-1,TRBD2,-,TRBJ2-3,TGTGCCAGCAGCCGCCGACTAGCGGGGGGATTCACAGATACGCAGTATTTT,CASSRRLAGGFTDTQYF
TRBV7-6,-,-,TRBJ2-5,TGTGCCAGCAGCTTAGCGTCGGGCGGGATAGGGGAGCAGTACTTC,CASSLASGGIGEQYF
TRBV4-1,TRBD1,many,TRBJ1-1,TGCGCCAGCAGCCAAGAACGAAGGCACTCAGGGGGGGACACTGAAGCTTTCTTT,CASSQERRHSGGDTEAFF
TRBV6-1,-,-,TRBJ2-5,TGTGCCAGCAGTGATACAATGGGGCAAGGGGAGACCCAGTACTTC,CASSDTMGQGETQYF
TRBV10-3,-,-,TRBJ2-5,TGTGCCATCAGGGGGGACGTCGGAGAGACCCAGTACTTC,CAIRGDVGETQYF
TRBV27,TRBD2,-,TRBJ2-3,TGTGCCAGCGCGGGTTGCGGGGGACGTGACAAAGAGACGCAGTATTTT,CASAGCGGRDKETQYF
TRBV6-1,TRBD2,few,TRBJ2-2,TGTGCCAGCAAACGGGGGGGAGGGGAGCTGTTTTTT,CASKRGGGELFF
TRBV7-2,TRBD2,-,TRBJ2-1,TGTGCCAGCAGCCGTGGGACTAGCGGGCAGTTCTTC,CASSRGTSGQFF
TRBV10-3,-,many,TRBJ2-7,TGTGCCACCCGTAACAGGGCCAGCTACGAGCAGTACTTC,CATRNRASYEQYF
TRBV9,TRBD1,-,TRBJ2-1,TGTGCCAGCAGAGGTCAGGGGGATGAGCAGTTCTTC,CASRGQGDEQFF
TRBV6-5,TRBD1,large,TRBJ1-1,TGTGCCAGCAGTTCCCCGGGACAGGGTGGGAACACTGAAGCTTTCTTT,CASSSPGQGGNTEAFF
TRBV5-1,-,-,TRBJ2-4,TGCGCCAGCAGCTTCAGGAACATTCAGTACTTC,CASSFRNIQYF
TRBV10-2,TRBD2,few,TRBJ2-7,TGCGCCAGCAGTGCGTCGGGGGGGGGTGCCACAGATACGCAGTACTTC,CASSASGGGATDTQYF
TRBV12-3/TRBV12-4,TRBD2,medium-sized,TRBJ2-5,TGTGCCAGCAGCCCCACCCGGACTAGTTTCCAAGAGACCCAGTACTTC,CASSPTRTSFQETQYF
TRBV6-1,TRBD2,-,TRBJ2-2,TGTGCCAGCAGAAGACTAGCGGGTAACACCGGGGAGCTGTTTTTT,CASRRLAGNTGELFF
TRBV27,TRBD1,-,TRBJ1-1,TGTGCCAGCAGTCCAGGGGACAGGTGGAGCACTGAAGCTTTCTTT,CASSPGDRWSTEAFF
TRBV25-1,-,-,TRBJ2-7,TGTGCCAGCAGTGACTGGCAGGGACCCTCCTACGAGCAGTACTTC,CASSDWQGPSYEQYF